Following are 10 T cell receptor delta chains from one sample sequenced in a study of gamma-delta T cells after stem cell transplantation. TCRdb reanalyzed the RT-PCR reads using CATT. The sample has 1,300 or so delta-chain clones; approximately 3.1% are singletons. Sequencing was done on a sample of gamma-delta T cells. The receptor set was obtained from a human donor. It is not recorded whose cells these are; they may come from a transplant donor.

Sample share makes this clone medium-sized. V usage is TRDV1 and J usage is TRDJ1, with TRDD3 matching over 8 bases. Germline V gene lookup returns CDR1 TSWWSYY and CDR2 QGS. The junction had 21 bases not matched to a gene; V was cut back by 9 bases and J by 0 bases. The CDR3 runs to 19 residues. The CDR3 loop reads CALGGVTQYLLGDTDKLIF. The CDR3 DNA is TGTGCTCTCGGTGGGGTAACCCAATACCTACTGGGGGACACCGATAAACTCATCTTT.

As regards this clone: This may stem from a read error, because a much larger clone lies one nucleotide away. V gene TRDV2 combines with J gene TRDJ3, with a possible D match to TRDD3 (6 bases). Trimming stripped 1 base from V and 0 bases from J, with 12 bases between. The CDR3 has 18 residues. Per germline, CDR1 GEAIGNYY and CDR2 EKD. The CDR3: CACDTAGATSWDTRQMFF. The CDR3 region has the DNA TGTGCCTGTGACACAGCTGGGGCGACCTCCTGGGACACCCGACAGATGTTTTTC.

This clone showed up just a few times. A much bigger clone sits one base away, suggesting this may be a read error. V is TRDV2 and J is TRDJ1; D perhaps matches TRDD3 (6 bases). V lost 1 base and J lost 3, with 23 bases in between. The CDR3 consists of 18 residues. Germline-derived CDR1 and CDR2 are GEAIGNYY and EKD. In nucleotides, the CDR3 is TGTGCCTGTGACACTGTACCCTGGGGCCCTGATGGGGCCGATAAACTCATCTTT. It is translated as CACDTVPWGPDGADKLIF.

There are a few counts of this clone. Possible read error: a much larger clone is one base away. The rearrangement joins TRDV2 to TRDJ1; 10 nucleotides match TRDD3. J was trimmed by 0 bases and V by 0 bases; bases with no gene match: 21. CDR3 length equals 22 residues. From germline, CDR1 is GEAIGNYY and CDR2 EKD. The CDR3 DNA reads as TGTGCCTGTGACACCGTACCTACAGTACTGGGGGATGAGCCAGGGTACACCGATAAACTCATCTTT. The encoded protein is CACDTVPTVLGDEPGYTDKLIF.

This rearrangement joins TRDV2 to TRDJ1, with D tentatively TRDD3 (7 bases). The ends were cut back, 3 bases at V and 5 bases at J, with 27 bases in the middle. The CDR3 has 18 amino acids. Per the germline V gene, CDR1 is GEAIGNYY and CDR2 is EKD. CDR3: CACDDPPSDWGKGDKLIF. The CDR3 DNA reads TGTGCCTGTGACGACCCGCCTTCCGACTGGGGAAAAGGGGATAAACTCATCTTT.

This clone is medium-sized within its sample. The rearrangement joins TRDV2 to TRDJ1; 8 bases agree with TRDD3. The ends lost 0 bases at V and 0 bases at J; junction bases unmatched: 14. CDR1 and CDR2 (germline): GEAIGNYY, EKD. The CDR3 runs to 19 residues. The CDR3 loop reads CACDTLGGLTGLYTDKLIF. The CDR3 nucleotides are TGTGCCTGTGACACCCTTGGGGGATTAACCGGCTTGTACACCGATAAACTCATCTTT.

This chain uses TRDV2 with TRDJ1; 8 bases are shared with TRDD3. Germline-derived CDR1 and CDR2 are GEAIGNYY and EKD. V lost 0 bases and J lost 0; bases outside the gene matches: 11. The CDR3 is 18 residues long. CDR3 coding DNA: TGTGCCTGTGACACCGTTGGGGGATCCGGGGGGTACACCGATAAACTCATCTTT. Translation gives CACDTVGGSGGYTDKLIF.

This clone turned up a few times. The protein that TCRdb holds for this DNA derives from a much larger clone and differs from the translated DNA at residue 11, which likely indicates a read error; the protein shown here is translated from the DNA. The rearrangement joins TRDV2 to TRDJ1, with 10 bases identical to TRDD3. Trimming cost V 0 bases and J 3 bases; bases outside gene matches: 6. The V gene's germline CDR1 is GEAIGNYY and CDR2 EKD. CDR3 length: 16 residues. For the CDR3, the DNA is TGTGCCTGTGACACCGTGGGACTGGGGGATGCCGATAAACTCATCTTT. It is translated as CACDTVGLGDADKLIF.

Comment on this clone: A single base separates this from a much larger clone, so it may be a read error. The chain is built from TRDV2 and TRDJ3, with 12 bases identical to TRDD3. The J gene, not given by TCRdb, was assigned here from a germline match of the nucleotide sequence. The CDR3 has 25 residues. In germline, CDR1 is GEAIGNYY, CDR2 EKD. V shed 1 base, J shed 0 bases, and the junction held 21 bases outside the gene matches. The CDR3 nucleotides read TGTGCCTGTGACACAGGCTTTCCACTCCACGTACTGGGGGATACTAGCTCCTGGGACACCCGACAGATGTTTTTC. This gives the protein CACDTGFPLHVLGDTSSWDTRQMFF.

Notes on this clone: This likely traces to a read error, being one base from a far larger clone. V usage is TRDV2 and J usage is TRDJ1, with D uncertain. The CDR3 is 17 residues long. The germline CDR1 and CDR2 sequences are GEAIGNYY and EKD. Trimming removed 0 bases from V and 0 bases from J, with 16 bases in between. CDR3: CACDTGCGPPYTDKLIF. The CDR3 DNA follows: TGTGCCTGTGACACCGGATGCGGTCCCCCGTACACCGATAAACTCATCTTT.